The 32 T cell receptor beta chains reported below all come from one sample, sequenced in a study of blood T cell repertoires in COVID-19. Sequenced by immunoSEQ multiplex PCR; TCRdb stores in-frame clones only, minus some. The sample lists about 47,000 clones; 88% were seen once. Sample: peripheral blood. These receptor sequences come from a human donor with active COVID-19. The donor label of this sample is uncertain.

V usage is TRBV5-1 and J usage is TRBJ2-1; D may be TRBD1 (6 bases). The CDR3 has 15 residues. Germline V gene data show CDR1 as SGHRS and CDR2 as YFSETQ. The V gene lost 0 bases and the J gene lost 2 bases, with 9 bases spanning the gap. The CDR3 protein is CASSLVGGTYNEQFF. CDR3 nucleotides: TGCGCCAGCAGCTTGGTTGGGGGCACCTACAATGAGCAGTTCTTC.

CDR3 region: CASSQALAGNEQFF. Here the CDR3 DNA reads TGTGCCAGCAGCCAAGCTTTAGCGGGTAATGAGCAGTTCTTC. The chain employs TRBV3-1 (or the pseudogene TRBV3-2) and TRBJ2-1; 7 bases line up with TRBD2. The J segment lost 7 bases and the V segment lost 1 base, leaving 4 bases of the junction unmatched. CDR3 size: 14 residues. Germline V gene data show CDR1 as LGHDT and CDR2 as YNNKEL (reference sequence).

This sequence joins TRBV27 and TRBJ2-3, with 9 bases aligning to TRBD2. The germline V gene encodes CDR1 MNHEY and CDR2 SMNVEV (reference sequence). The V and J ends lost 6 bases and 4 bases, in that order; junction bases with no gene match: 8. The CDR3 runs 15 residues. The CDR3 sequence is CASRPGGGAPDTQYF. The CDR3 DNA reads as TGTGCCAGCAGACCTGGCGGGGGGGCCCCAGATACGCAGTATTTT.

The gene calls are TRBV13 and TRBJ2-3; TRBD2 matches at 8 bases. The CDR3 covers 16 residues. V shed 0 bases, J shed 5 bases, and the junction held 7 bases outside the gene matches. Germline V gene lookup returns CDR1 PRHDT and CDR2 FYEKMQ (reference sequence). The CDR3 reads CASSLGDGRAKDTQYF. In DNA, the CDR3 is TGTGCCAGCAGCTTAGGAGACGGGAGGGCCAAAGATACGCAGTATTTT.

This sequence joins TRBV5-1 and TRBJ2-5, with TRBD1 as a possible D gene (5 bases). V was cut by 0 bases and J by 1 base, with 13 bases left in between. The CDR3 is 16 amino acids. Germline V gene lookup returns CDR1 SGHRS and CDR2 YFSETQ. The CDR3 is CASSLGVLDTQETQYF. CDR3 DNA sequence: TGCGCCAGCAGCTTGGGGGTTCTGGACACCCAAGAGACCCAGTACTTC.

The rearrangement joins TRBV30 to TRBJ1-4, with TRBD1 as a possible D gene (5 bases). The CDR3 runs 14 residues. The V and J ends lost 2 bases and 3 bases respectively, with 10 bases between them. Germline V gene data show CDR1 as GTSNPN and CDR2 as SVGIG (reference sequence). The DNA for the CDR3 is TGTGCCTGGAGTATAGGGGACTCTAATGAAAAACTGTTTTTT. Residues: CAWSIGDSNEKLFF. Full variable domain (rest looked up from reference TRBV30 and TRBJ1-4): SQTIHQWPATLVQPVGSPLSLECTVEGTSNPNLYWYRQAAGRGLQLLFYSVGIGQISSEVPQNLSASRPQDRQFILSSKKLLLSDSGFYLCAWSIGDSNEKLFFGSGTQLSVL.

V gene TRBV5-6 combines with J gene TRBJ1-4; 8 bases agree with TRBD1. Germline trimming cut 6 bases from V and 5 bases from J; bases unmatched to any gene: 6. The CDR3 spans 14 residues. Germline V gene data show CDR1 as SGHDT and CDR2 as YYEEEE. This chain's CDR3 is CASTGTGLNEKLFF. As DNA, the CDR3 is TGTGCCAGCACCGGGACAGGCCTCAATGAAAAACTGTTTTTT.

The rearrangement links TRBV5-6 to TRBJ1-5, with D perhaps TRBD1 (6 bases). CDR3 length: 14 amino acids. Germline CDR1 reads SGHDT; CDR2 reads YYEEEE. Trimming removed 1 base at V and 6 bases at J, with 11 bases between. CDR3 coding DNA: TGTGCCAGCAGCTTGAAGGGGGGGGGTCAGCCCCAGCATTTT. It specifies CASSLKGGGQPQHF.

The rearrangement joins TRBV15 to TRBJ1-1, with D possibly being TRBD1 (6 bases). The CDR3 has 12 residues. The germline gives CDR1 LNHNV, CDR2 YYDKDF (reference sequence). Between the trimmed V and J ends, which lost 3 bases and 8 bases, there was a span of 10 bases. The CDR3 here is CATSRIDREAFF. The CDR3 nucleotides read TGTGCCACCAGCAGGATCGACAGGGAAGCTTTCTTT. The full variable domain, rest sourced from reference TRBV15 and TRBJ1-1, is DAMVIQNPRYQVTQFGKPVTLSCSQTLNHNVMYWYQQKSSQAPKLLFHYYDKDFNNEADTPDNFQSRRPNTSFCFLDIRSPGLGDTAMYLCATSRIDREAFFGQGTRLTVV.

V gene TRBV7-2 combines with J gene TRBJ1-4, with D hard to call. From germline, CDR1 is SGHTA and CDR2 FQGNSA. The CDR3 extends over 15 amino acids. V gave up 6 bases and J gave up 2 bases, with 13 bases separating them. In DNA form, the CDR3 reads TGTGCCAGCAGTCGCAGCGGGGTTACTAATGAAAAACTGTTTTTT. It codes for CASSRSGVTNEKLFF.

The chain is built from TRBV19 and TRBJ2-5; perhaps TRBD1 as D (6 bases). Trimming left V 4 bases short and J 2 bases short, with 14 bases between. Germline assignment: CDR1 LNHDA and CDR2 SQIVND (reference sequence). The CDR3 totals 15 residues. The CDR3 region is CASSKLDRKQETQYF. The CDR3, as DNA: TGTGCCAGTAGTAAACTCGACAGGAAACAAGAGACCCAGTACTTC.

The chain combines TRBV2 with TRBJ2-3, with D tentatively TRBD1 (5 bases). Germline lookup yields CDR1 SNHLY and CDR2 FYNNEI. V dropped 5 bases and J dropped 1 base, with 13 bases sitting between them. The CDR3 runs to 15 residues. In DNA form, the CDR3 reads TGTGCCAGCAGTCAGCAGGGTGATGGCACAGATACGCAGTATTTT. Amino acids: CASSQQGDGTDTQYF.

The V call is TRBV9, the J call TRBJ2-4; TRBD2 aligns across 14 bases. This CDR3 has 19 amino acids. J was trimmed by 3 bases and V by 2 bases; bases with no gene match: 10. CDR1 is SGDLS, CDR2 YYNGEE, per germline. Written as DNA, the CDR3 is TGTGCCAGCAGCGTTGGGACTAGCGGGGGAACCTTGGGCAAAAACATTCAGTACTTC. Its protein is CASSVGTSGGTLGKNIQYF.

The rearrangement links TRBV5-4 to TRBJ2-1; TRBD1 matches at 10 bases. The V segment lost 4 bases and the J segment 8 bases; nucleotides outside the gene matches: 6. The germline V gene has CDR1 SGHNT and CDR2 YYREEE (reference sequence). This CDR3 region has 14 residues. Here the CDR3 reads CASSRRQGADEQFF. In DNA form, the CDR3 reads TGTGCCAGCAGCCGCCGACAGGGGGCCGATGAGCAGTTCTTC.

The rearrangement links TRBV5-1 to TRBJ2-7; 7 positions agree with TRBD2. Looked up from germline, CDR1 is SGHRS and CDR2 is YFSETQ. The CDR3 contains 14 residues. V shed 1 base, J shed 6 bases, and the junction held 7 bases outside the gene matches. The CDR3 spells CASSLLSGPFEQYF. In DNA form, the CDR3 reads TGCGCCAGCAGCTTGCTTAGCGGGCCTTTCGAGCAGTACTTC.

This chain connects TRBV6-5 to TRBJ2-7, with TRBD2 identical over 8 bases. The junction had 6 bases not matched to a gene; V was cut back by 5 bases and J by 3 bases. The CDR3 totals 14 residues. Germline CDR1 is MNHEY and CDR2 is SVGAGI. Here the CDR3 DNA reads TGTGCCAGCAGTAGGGTCGGGGGGGGCTACGAGCAGTACTTC. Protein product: CASSRVGGGYEQYF.

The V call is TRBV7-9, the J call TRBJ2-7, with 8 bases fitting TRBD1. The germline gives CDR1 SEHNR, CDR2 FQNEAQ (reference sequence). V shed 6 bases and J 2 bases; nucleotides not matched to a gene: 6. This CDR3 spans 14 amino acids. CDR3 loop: CASRTRGPTYEQYF. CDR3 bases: TGTGCCAGCAGAACCAGGGGGCCTACCTACGAGCAGTACTTC.

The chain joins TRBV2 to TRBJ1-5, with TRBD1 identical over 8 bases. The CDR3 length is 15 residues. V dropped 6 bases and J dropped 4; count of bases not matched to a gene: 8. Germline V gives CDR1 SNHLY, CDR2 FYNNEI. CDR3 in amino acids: CASRDDRGANQPQHF. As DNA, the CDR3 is TGTGCCAGCAGAGACGACAGGGGCGCTAATCAGCCCCAGCATTTT. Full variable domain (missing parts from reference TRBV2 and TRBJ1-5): EPEVTQTPSHQVTQMGQEVILRCVPISNHLYFYWYRQILGQKVEFLVSFYNNEISEKSEIFDDQFSVERPDGSNFTLKIRSTKLEDSAMYFCASRDDRGANQPQHFGDGTRLSIL.

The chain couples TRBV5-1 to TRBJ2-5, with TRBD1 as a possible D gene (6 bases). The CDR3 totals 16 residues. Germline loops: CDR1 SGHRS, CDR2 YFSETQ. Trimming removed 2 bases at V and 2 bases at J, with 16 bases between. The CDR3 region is CASSLSRGRGQETQYF. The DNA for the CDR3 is TGCGCCAGCAGCTTATCCAGGGGTCGCGGTCAAGAGACCCAGTACTTC.

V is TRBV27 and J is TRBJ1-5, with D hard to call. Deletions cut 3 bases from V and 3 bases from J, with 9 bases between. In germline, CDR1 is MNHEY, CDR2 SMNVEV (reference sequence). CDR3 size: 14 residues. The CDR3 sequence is CASSFRRFNQPQHF. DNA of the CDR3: TGTGCCAGCAGTTTCCGCAGATTCAATCAGCCCCAGCATTTT.

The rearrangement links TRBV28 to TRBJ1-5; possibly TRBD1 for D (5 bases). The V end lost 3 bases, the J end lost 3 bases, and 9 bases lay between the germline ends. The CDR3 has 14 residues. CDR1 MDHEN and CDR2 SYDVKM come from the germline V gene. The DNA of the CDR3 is TGTGCCAGCAGTTTCTCGGGACTCAATCAGCCCCAGCATTTT. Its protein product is CASSFSGLNQPQHF.

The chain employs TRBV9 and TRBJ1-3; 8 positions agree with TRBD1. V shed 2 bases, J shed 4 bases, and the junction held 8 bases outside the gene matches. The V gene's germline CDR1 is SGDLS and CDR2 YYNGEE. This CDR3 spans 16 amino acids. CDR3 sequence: CASSVDPTGVGNTIYF. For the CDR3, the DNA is TGTGCCAGCAGCGTCGACCCGACAGGGGTAGGAAACACCATATATTTT.

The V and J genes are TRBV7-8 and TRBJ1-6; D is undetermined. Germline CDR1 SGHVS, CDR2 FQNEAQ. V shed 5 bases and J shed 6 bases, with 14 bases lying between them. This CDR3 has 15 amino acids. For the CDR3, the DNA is TGTGCCAGCAGCCCACAGACAATTCCTAATTCACCCCTCCACTTT. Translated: CASSPQTIPNSPLHF.

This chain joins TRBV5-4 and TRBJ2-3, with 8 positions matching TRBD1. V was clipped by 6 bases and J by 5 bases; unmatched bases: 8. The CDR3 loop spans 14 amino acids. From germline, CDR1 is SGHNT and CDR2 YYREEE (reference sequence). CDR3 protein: CASIDQGAGDTQYF. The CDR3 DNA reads TGTGCCAGCATTGACCAGGGGGCGGGAGATACGCAGTATTTT.

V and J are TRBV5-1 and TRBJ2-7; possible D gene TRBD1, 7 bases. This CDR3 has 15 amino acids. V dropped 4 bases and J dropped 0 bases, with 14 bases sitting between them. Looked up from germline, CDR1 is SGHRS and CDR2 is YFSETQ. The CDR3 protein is CASSHGGTASYEQYF. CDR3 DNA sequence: TGCGCCAGCAGCCATGGGGGGACAGCCTCCTACGAGCAGTACTTC. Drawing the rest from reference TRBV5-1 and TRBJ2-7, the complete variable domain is KAGVTQTPRYLIKTRGQQVTLSCSPISGHRSVSWYQQTPGQGLQFLFEYFSETQRNKGNFPGRFSGRQFSNSRSEMNVSTLELGDSALYLCASSHGGTASYEQYFGPGTRLTVT.

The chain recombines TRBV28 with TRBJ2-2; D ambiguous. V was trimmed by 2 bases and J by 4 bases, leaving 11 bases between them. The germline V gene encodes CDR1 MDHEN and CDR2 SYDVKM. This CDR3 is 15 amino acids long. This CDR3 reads CASSLETRVTGELFF. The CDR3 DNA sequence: TGTGCCAGCAGTTTAGAGACCCGGGTCACCGGGGAGCTGTTTTTT.

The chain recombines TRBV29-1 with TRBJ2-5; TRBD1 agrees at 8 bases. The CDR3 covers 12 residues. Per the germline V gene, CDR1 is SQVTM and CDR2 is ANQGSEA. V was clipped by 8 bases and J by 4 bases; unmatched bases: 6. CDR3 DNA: TGCAGCTCGCGGACAGGGCGAGAGACCCAGTACTTC. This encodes CSSRTGRETQYF.

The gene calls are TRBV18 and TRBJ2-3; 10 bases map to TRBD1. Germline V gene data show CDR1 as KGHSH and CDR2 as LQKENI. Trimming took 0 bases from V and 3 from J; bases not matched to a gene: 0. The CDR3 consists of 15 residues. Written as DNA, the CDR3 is TGTGCCAGCTCACCACCGGGACAGGGGACAGATACGCAGTATTTT. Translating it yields CASSPPGQGTDTQYF.

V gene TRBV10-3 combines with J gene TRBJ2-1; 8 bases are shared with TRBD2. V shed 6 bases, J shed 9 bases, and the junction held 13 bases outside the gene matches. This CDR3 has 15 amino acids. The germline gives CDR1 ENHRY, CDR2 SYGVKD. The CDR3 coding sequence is TGTGCCATCAGACCGGGACTAGAAGCAGTAGGTGAGCAGTTCTTC. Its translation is CAIRPGLEAVGEQFF.

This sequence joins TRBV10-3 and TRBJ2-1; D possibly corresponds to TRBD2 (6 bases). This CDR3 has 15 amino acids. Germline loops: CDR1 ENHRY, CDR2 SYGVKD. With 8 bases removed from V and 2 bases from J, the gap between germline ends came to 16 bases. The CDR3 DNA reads TGTGCCATCGCCCGGGGACTCGACCCCTACAATGAGCAGTTCTTC. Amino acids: CAIARGLDPYNEQFF.

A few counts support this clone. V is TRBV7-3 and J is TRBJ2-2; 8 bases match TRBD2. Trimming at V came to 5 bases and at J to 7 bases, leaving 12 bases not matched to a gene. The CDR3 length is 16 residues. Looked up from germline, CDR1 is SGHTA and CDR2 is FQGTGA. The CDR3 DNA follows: TGTGCCAGCAGCCCCGGAGGCGCGGGGGGCTACGGGGAGCTGTTTTTT. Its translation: CASSPGGAGGYGELFF.

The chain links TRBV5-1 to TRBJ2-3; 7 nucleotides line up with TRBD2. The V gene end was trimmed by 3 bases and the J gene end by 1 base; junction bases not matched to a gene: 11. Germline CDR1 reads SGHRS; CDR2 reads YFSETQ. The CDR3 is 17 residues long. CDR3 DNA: TGCGCCAGCAGCTGGCAGGGAGGGTCCCTCGGCACAGATACGCAGTATTTT. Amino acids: CASSWQGGSLGTDTQYF.